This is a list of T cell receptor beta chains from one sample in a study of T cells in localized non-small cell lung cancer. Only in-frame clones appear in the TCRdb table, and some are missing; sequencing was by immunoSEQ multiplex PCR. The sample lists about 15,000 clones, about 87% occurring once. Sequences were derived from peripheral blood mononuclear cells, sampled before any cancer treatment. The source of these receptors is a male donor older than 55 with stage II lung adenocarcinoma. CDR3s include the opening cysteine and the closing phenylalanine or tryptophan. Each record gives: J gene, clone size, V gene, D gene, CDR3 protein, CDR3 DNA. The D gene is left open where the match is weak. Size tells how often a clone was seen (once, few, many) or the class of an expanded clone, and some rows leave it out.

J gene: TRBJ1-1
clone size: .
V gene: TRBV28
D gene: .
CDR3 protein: CASSLFGQGNTEAFF
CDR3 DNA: TGTGCCAGCAGTTTATTCGGGCAGGGGAACACTGAAGCTTTCTTT

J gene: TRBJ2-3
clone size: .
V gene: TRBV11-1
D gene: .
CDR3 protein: CASSLTRALGDTQYF
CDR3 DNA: TGTGCCAGCAGTTTGACAAGGGCTTTGGGGGATACGCAGTATTTT

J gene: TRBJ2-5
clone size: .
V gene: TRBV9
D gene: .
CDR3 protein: CASSPNPVPQETQYF
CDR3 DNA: TGTGCCAGCAGCCCTAACCCAGTTCCTCAAGAGACCCAGTACTTC

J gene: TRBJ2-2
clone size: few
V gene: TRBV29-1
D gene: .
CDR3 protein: CSVVLFTGELFF
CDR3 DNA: TGCAGCGTTGTACTTTTCACCGGGGAGCTGTTTTTT

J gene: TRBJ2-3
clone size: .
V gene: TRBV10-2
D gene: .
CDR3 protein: CASSEWGGLTDTQYF
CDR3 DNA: TGCGCCAGCAGTGAGTGGGGCGGGCTCACAGATACGCAGTATTTT

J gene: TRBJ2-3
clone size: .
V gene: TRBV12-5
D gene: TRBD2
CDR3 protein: CASGLVKGTSGGRSTDTQYF
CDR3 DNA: TGTGCTAGTGGTTTGGTAAAGGGGACTAGCGGGGGGAGGAGCACAGATACGCAGTATTTT

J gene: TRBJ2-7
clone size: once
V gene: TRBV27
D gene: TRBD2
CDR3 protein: CASSPLAGVSYEQYF
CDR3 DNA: TGTGCCAGCAGTCCCCTAGCGGGGGTCTCCTACGAGCAGTACTTC

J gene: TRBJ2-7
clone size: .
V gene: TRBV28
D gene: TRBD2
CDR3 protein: CASSKTSGRAEQYF
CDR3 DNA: TGTGCCAGCAGTAAGACTAGCGGGAGGGCCGAGCAGTACTTC

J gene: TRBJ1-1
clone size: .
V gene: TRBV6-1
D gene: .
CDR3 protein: CASSEGRQGTTEAFF
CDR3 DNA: TGTGCCAGCAGTGAAGGTCGGCAGGGGACGACTGAAGCTTTCTTT

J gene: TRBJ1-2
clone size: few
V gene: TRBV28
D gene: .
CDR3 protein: CASSPPSLIQNYGYTF
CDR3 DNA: TGTGCCAGCAGCCCACCGAGCCTTATCCAAAACTATGGCTACACCTTC

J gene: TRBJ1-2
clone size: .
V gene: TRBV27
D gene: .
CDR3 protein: CASSSQVGYGYTF
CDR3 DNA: TGTGCCAGCAGTTCACAGGTGGGCTATGGCTACACCTTC

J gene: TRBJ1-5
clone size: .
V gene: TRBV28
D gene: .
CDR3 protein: CASSLGLRAGNQPQHF
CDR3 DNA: TGTGCCAGCAGTTTAGGACTTCGGGCAGGCAATCAGCCCCAGCATTTT

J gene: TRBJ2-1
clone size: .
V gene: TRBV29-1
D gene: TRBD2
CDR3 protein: CSAGTSGNEQFF
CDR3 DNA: TGCAGCGCCGGGACTAGCGGGAATGAGCAGTTCTTC

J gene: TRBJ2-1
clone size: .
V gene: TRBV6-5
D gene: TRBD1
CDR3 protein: CASRRTGEQFF
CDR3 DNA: TGTGCCAGCAGACGGACAGGAGAGCAGTTCTTC

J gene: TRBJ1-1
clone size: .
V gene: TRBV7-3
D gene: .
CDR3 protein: CASSIGENTEAFF
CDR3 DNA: TGTGCCAGCAGCATTGGAGAGAACACTGAAGCTTTCTTT

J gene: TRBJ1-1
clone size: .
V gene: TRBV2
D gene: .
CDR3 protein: CASSESFGGEAFF
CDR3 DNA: TGTGCCAGCAGTGAATCTTTCGGGGGGGAAGCTTTCTTT

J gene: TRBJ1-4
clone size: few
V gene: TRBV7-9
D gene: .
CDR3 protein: CASTILTGGDEKLFF
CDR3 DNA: TGTGCCAGCACCATCCTCACGGGGGGCGATGAAAAACTGTTTTTT

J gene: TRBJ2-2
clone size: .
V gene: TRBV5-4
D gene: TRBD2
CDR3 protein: CASSSPGGERTGELFF
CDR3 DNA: TGTGCCAGCAGCTCACCCGGGGGGGAAAGGACCGGGGAGCTGTTTTTT

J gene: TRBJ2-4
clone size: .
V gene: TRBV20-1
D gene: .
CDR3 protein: CSVPTQNIQYF
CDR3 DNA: TGCAGTGTCCCGACTCAAAACATTCAGTACTTC

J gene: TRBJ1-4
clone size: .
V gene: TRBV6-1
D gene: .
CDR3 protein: CASSERTVGPNEKLFF
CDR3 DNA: TGTGCCAGCAGTGAGAGGACAGTGGGGCCAAATGAAAAACTGTTTTTT

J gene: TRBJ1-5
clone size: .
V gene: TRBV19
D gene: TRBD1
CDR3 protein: CASKNRGRRNQPQHF
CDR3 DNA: TGTGCCAGTAAGAACAGGGGGCGCCGGAATCAGCCCCAGCATTTT

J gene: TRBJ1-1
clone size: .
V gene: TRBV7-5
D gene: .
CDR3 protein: CASSLHDRGVRTEAFF
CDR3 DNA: TGTGCCAGCAGCTTACACGACAGGGGTGTTAGAACTGAAGCTTTCTTT